Presented here are 26 T cell receptor beta chains from one specimen sequenced in a study of blood T cell repertoires in COVID-19. TCRdb's copy holds only in-frame clones and misses some; the assay was immunoSEQ multiplex PCR. Of under 450,000 clones listed, around four fifths are singletons. Specimen: PBMCs or T cells enriched from blood (not recorded which). The receptors were sampled from a woman in her forties or fifties who had recovered from COVID-19.

This clone occurred once. The chain links TRBV7-2 to TRBJ1-3; unclear D gene. Germline V gene data show CDR1 as SGHTA and CDR2 as FQGNSA. The V and J ends lost 4 bases and 0 bases respectively, with 10 bases between them. This CDR3 has 15 residues. The DNA of the CDR3 is TGTGCCAGCAGCTCTGACACAGCCTCTGGAAACACCATATATTTT. Translating it yields CASSSDTASGNTIYF. Using reference TRBV7-2 and TRBJ1-3 for the parts outside the CDR3, the full variable domain is GAGVSQSPSNKVTEKGKDVELRCDPISGHTALYWYRQSLGQGLEFLIYFQGNSAPDKSGLPSDRFSAERTGGSVSTLTIQRTQQEDSAVYLCASSSDTASGNTIYFGEGSWLTVV.

The rearrangement joins TRBV30 to TRBJ2-1, with TRBD2 matching over 12 bases. The V segment lost 3 bases and the J segment 7 bases; nucleotides outside the gene matches: 4. CDR1 and CDR2 (germline): GTSNPN, SVGIG (reference sequence). This CDR3 contains 14 residues. The CDR3 is CAWRLAGGRNEQFF. The CDR3 DNA sequence: TGTGCCTGGAGACTAGCGGGAGGCAGGAATGAGCAGTTCTTC.

The chain uses TRBV3-1 (or the pseudogene TRBV3-2) and TRBJ1-3; unclear D gene. Trimming left V 0 bases short and J 0 bases short, with 6 bases between. CDR1 is LGHDT, CDR2 YNNKEL, per germline (reference sequence). This CDR3 has 15 residues. Written as DNA, the CDR3 is TGTGCCAGCAGCCAAGAGCTAAACTCTGGAAACACCATATATTTT. The encoded protein is CASSQELNSGNTIYF.

The chain employs TRBV18 and TRBJ1-5; 7 nucleotides match TRBD1. This CDR3 is 16 amino acids long. Germline-derived CDR1 and CDR2 are KGHSH and LQKENI. V gave up 1 base and J gave up 3 bases; unmatched junction bases: 6. CDR3 loop: CASSPLDRAYNQPQHF. CDR3 in DNA: TGTGCCAGCTCACCACTCGACAGGGCCTACAATCAGCCCCAGCATTTT.

This clone came up once. The CDR3, as DNA: TGCAGTGCTAGTGGACAGGGTTTTGTTGGCTACACCTTC. It encodes CSASGQGFVGYTF. The chain combines TRBV20-1 with TRBJ1-2; 8 nucleotides agree with TRBD1. Germline V gene data show CDR1 as DFQATT and CDR2 as SNEGSKA (reference sequence). V trimming: 3 bases; J trimming: 7 bases; junction bases outside the gene matches: 7. The CDR3 length is 13 residues.

V and J are TRBV5-1 and TRBJ2-3; D unresolved. The CDR3 length is 16 residues. The V end lost 4 bases, the J end lost 0 bases, and 15 bases lay between the germline ends. Germline V gene sequence: CDR1 SGHRS, CDR2 YFSETQ. In DNA form, the CDR3 reads TGCGCCAGCAGCCAAGGAGTTCTTGCTAGCACAGATACGCAGTATTTT. Its protein product is CASSQGVLASTDTQYF. Together with reference TRBV5-1 and TRBJ2-3, the CDR3 gives the full variable domain: KAGVTQTPRYLIKTRGQQVTLSCSPISGHRSVSWYQQTPGQGLQFLFEYFSETQRNKGNFPGRFSGRQFSNSRSEMNVSTLELGDSALYLCASSQGVLASTDTQYFGPGTRLTVL.

The gene calls are TRBV19 and TRBJ1-2; D is unclear. The CDR3 length is 14 residues. V dropped 5 bases and J dropped 5 bases, with 15 bases sitting between them. Germline CDR1 LNHDA, CDR2 SQIVND (reference sequence). CDR3 sequence reads: CASSGGVFGYGYTF. For the CDR3, the DNA is TGTGCCAGTAGTGGCGGGGTATTTGGGTATGGCTACACCTTC.

The chain links TRBV29-1 to TRBJ1-2, with a weak D call TRBD1 (5 bases). Germline values: CDR1 SQVTM, CDR2 ANQGSEA. V was cut by 3 bases and J by 4 bases, with 18 bases left in between. The CDR3 consists of 15 residues. Here the CDR3 DNA reads TGCAGCGTTGATGATGCAGGGATTAAGGCCTATGGCTACACCTTC. Protein sequence: CSVDDAGIKAYGYTF.

The rearrangement joins TRBV12-5 to TRBJ1-4; D is unresolved. V was cut by 6 bases and J by 7 bases, with 12 bases left in between. Per germline, CDR1 LGHNT and CDR2 FRNRAP. The CDR3 extends over 13 amino acids. CDR3 sequence (DNA): TGTGCTAGTGGCCGACAAGCAGGTGAAAAACTGTTTTTT. Amino acid sequence: CASGRQAGEKLFF.

V and J are TRBV11-3 and TRBJ2-7, with 11 bases aligning to TRBD1. CDR3 length equals 16 residues. The V gene's germline CDR1 is SGHNT and CDR2 YENEEA. J gave up 3 bases and V 5 bases, and 9 bases lay outside the gene matches. The CDR3 DNA reads TGTGCCAGCAGCCCCCGGCCGGGACAGGGGGTCTACGAGCAGTACTTC. This codes for CASSPRPGQGVYEQYF.

The V and J genes are TRBV28 and TRBJ2-2; possibly TRBD1 for D (5 bases). This CDR3 comprises 15 residues. Trimming removed 6 bases at V and 4 bases at J, with 15 bases between. Looked up from germline, CDR1 is MDHEN and CDR2 is SYDVKM. CDR3 sequence reads: CASRSAGQGTGELFF. CDR3 coding DNA: TGTGCCAGCAGGTCTGCAGGGCAGGGCACCGGGGAGCTGTTTTTT. Combining the CDR3 with reference TRBV28 and TRBJ2-2 gives the whole variable domain DVKVTQSSRYLVKRTGEKVFLECVQDMDHENMFWYRQDPGLGLRLIYFSYDVKMKEKGDIPEGYSVSREKKERFSLILESASTNQTSMYLCASRSAGQGTGELFFGEGSRLTVL.

The chain joins TRBV7-2 to TRBJ2-7, with a weak D call TRBD1 (6 bases). The CDR3 is 12 amino acids. Germline loops: CDR1 SGHTA, CDR2 FQGNSA. V was shortened by 6 bases and J by 3 bases, with 9 bases between the two germline ends. DNA of the CDR3: TGTGCCAGCAGGACAGGAAGCTACGAGCAGTACTTC. Translating it yields CASRTGSYEQYF.

The chain recombines TRBV30 with TRBJ1-2; a weak D match, TRBD1 (5 bases). Trimming took 4 bases from V and 3 from J, leaving 9 bases between them. The CDR3 length is 12 residues. The germline gives CDR1 GTSNPN, CDR2 SVGIG (reference sequence). The CDR3 coding sequence is TGTGCCTGGACTGACAGTGACTATGGCTACACCTTC. This translates into CAWTDSDYGYTF.

V is TRBV2 and J is TRBJ2-1; 9 bases align to TRBD1. Trimming took 8 bases from V and 8 from J; bases not matched to a gene: 13. This CDR3 is 15 amino acids long. Germline loops: CDR1 SNHLY, CDR2 FYNNEI. CDR3 loop: CASFKAGQGPDEQFF. The CDR3 nucleotides read TGTGCCAGCTTTAAGGCGGGACAGGGTCCCGATGAGCAGTTCTTC.

Here the CDR3 DNA reads TGTGCCAGCAGCCTCTCCGGGACAGGGACCCATCAGCCCCAGCATTTT. This sequence encodes CASSLSGTGTHQPQHF. The V gene is TRBV3-1 (or the pseudogene TRBV3-2), the J gene TRBJ1-5; 9 positions match TRBD1. The CDR3 spans 16 residues. The trim removed 4 bases at V and 5 bases at J, leaving 9 bases unmatched. Germline V gene sequence: CDR1 LGHDT, CDR2 YNNKEL (reference sequence).

This clone was counted once. The genes are TRBV19 and TRBJ2-7, with 8 bases lining up with TRBD1. The CDR3 length is 14 residues. V shed 1 base, J shed 4 bases, and the junction held 3 bases outside the gene matches. The germline gives CDR1 LNHDA, CDR2 SQIVND (reference sequence). This CDR3 reads CASSIAGGGYEQYF. The CDR3 nucleotides are TGTGCCAGTAGTATAGCAGGGGGCGGGTACGAGCAGTACTTC. The entire variable domain, with the rest obtained from reference TRBV19 and TRBJ2-7, is as follows: DGGITQSPKYLFRKEGQNVTLSCEQNLNHDAMYWYRQDPGQGLRLIYYSQIVNDFQKGDIAEGYSVSREKKESFPLTVTSAQKNPTAFYLCASSIAGGGYEQYFGPGTRLTVT.

The rearrangement links TRBV7-3 to TRBJ1-1; 9 bases fit TRBD1. The CDR3 extends over 17 amino acids. Germline V gene lookup returns CDR1 SGHTA and CDR2 FQGTGA. The J segment lost 5 bases and the V segment lost 1 base, leaving 11 bases of the junction unmatched. CDR3 nucleotides: TGTGCCAGCAGCTTAAGGCCCCCGGGACAGGGAGAGACTGAAGCTTTCTTT. Amino acid sequence: CASSLRPPGQGETEAFF.

The genes are TRBV5-1 and TRBJ1-3; tentative D call: TRBD1 (6 bases). V lost 0 bases, J lost 3 bases, and 13 bases lay in between. CDR1 is SGHRS and CDR2 is YFSETQ in the germline V gene. The length of the CDR3 is 16 residues. This CDR3 is CASSLVGTLSGNTIYF. The CDR3 nucleotides read TGCGCCAGCAGCTTGGTAGGGACACTCAGTGGAAACACCATATATTTT.

V and J are TRBV24-1 and TRBJ2-5; 8 nucleotides agree with TRBD2. The CDR3 sequence is 15 residues long. Losses at the gene ends were 4 bases for V and 5 bases for J; bases not matched to a gene: 8. Looked up from germline, CDR1 is KGHDR and CDR2 is SFDVKD. The CDR3: CATSDTSGAHETQYF. CDR3 DNA: TGTGCCACCAGTGACACTAGCGGTGCGCACGAGACCCAGTACTTC.

CDR3 loop: CASSAGPIDEQYF. The CDR3 nucleotides read TGCGCCAGCAGCGCGGGACCGATCGACGAGCAGTACTTC. V usage is TRBV5-1 and J usage is TRBJ2-7; D may be TRBD2 (6 bases). The germline V gene has CDR1 SGHRS and CDR2 YFSETQ. The CDR3 length is 13 residues. The V and J ends lost 4 bases and 5 bases respectively, with 13 bases between them.

This clone has a handful of counts. The chain couples TRBV7-9 to TRBJ1-3; D is ambiguous. The germline V gene has CDR1 SEHNR and CDR2 FQNEAQ (reference sequence). This CDR3 has 15 residues. The V and J ends lost 5 bases and 0 bases respectively, with 11 bases between them. CDR3 in amino acids: CASSPPGSSGNTIYF. The CDR3 DNA sequence: TGTGCCAGCAGCCCGCCCGGGAGCTCTGGAAACACCATATATTTT.

The chain links TRBV28 to TRBJ1-5; 8 nucleotides line up with TRBD1. V lost 6 bases, J lost 4 bases, and 8 bases stayed unmatched. Germline V lookup: CDR1 MDHEN, CDR2 SYDVKM. The CDR3 is made up of 15 amino acids. The CDR3 spells CASRPRTGWNQPQHF. In DNA form, the CDR3 reads TGTGCCAGCAGACCTAGGACAGGGTGGAATCAGCCCCAGCATTTT.

CDR3 amino acids: CASSAPGQYNEQFF. The CDR3 nucleotides are TGTGCCAGCAGCGCCCCAGGACAGTACAATGAGCAGTTCTTC. The chain employs TRBV7-2 and TRBJ2-1; maybe TRBD1 (6 bases). V lost 5 bases and J 4 bases, leaving 12 bases between the germline ends. The length of the CDR3 is 14 residues. The germline gives CDR1 SGHTA, CDR2 FQGNSA.

This clone has a handful of counts. V is TRBV28 and J is TRBJ1-4, with 11 bases lining up with TRBD1. The CDR3 spans 15 residues. Trimming took 6 bases from V and 5 from J; bases not matched to a gene: 5. Germline V CDR1 and CDR2: MDHEN, SYDVKM. CDR3 bases: TGTGCCAGCAGAAGGACAGGGGGCGCGAATGAAAAACTGTTTTTT. This sequence encodes CASRRTGGANEKLFF.

The CDR3 DNA reads as TGTGCCAGTCTGATGGGGGGATCCACTGAAGCTTTCTTT. It encodes CASLMGGSTEAFF. This chain connects TRBV6-5 to TRBJ1-1; possible D gene TRBD1, 5 bases. This CDR3 has 13 residues. Between the trimmed V and J ends, which lost 9 bases and 4 bases, there was a span of 15 bases. Germline CDR1 and CDR2: MNHEY and SVGAGI.

The rearrangement links TRBV5-4 to TRBJ1-1, with TRBD1 as a possible D gene (5 bases). The CDR3 totals 14 residues. Trimming left V 9 bases short and J 4 bases short, with 19 bases between. Per germline, CDR1 SGHNT and CDR2 YYREEE (reference sequence). In DNA form, the CDR3 reads TGTGCCACCTCCCAGGGCAACCTGATCACTGAAGCTTTCTTT. Residues: CATSQGNLITEAFF.